Shown below are 27 T cell receptor beta chains from a single sample sequenced in a study of blood T cells in healthy people across ages. Alongside a J-beta primer mix, a sample-barcoded 5' primer served in a second PCR lasting about 6 to 11 cycles. TCRdb re-called the 5' RACE reads through MiXCR, storing one row per CDR3 protein. The repertoire holds some 1.5 million distinct CDR3 sequences, approximately 42% seen once, with approximately 4.1% in the top ten. The sequenced material came from blood. Every receptor here comes from a young woman in good health.

In this sample, this clonotype turned up a few times. The chain joins TRBV7-9 to TRBJ2-7; 7 positions match TRBD1. Germline trimming cut 5 bases from V and 0 bases from J; bases unmatched to any gene: 7. The CDR3 covers 15 residues. The V gene's germline CDR1 is SEHNR and CDR2 FQNEAQ (reference sequence). The CDR3 DNA follows: TGTGCCAGCAGCCATGGGACAGCTCGCTCCTACGAGCAGTACTTC. Amino acids: CASSHGTARSYEQYF.

The chain employs TRBV4-3 and TRBJ2-1, with D uncertain. Germline loops: CDR1 LGHNA, CDR2 YSLEER. V was trimmed by 0 bases and J by 3 bases, leaving 9 bases between them. The CDR3 sequence is 15 residues long. The DNA of the CDR3 is TGCGCCAGCAGCCAAGATTTACTCTTCTACAATGAGCAGTTCTTC. This translates into CASSQDLLFYNEQFF.

The rearrangement uses TRBV20-1 and TRBJ1-4; D is undetermined. The V gene's germline CDR1 is DFQATT and CDR2 SNEGSKA (reference sequence). CDR3 length: 15 amino acids. V was pared by 0 bases and J by 5 bases, with 13 bases between. CDR3 loop: CSARDGQLLNEKLFF. CDR3 bases: TGCAGTGCTAGAGATGGTCAGCTACTGAATGAAAAACTGTTTTTT.

The chain couples TRBV20-1 to TRBJ2-7; TRBD2 is a possible D gene (5 bases). The CDR3 has 18 residues. V was trimmed by 0 bases and J by 7 bases, leaving 28 bases between them. Germline V gene data show CDR1 as DFQATT and CDR2 as SNEGSKA (reference sequence). CDR3 nucleotides: TGCAGTGCTAGAGATCCGCGGGCGGGTGGGAGCTCCTACAATGAGCAGTACTTC. Translation: CSARDPRAGGSSYNEQYF.

The V gene is TRBV5-1, the J gene TRBJ2-7; TRBD2 might be the D (6 bases). V gave up 1 base and J gave up 5 bases, with 25 bases separating them. The CDR3 totals 18 residues. Germline V CDR1 and CDR2: SGHRS, YFSETQ. The CDR3 nucleotides read TGCGCCAGCAGCTTGCCTACGGGAGACGCTCTTATCCTCAACGAGCAGTACTTC. Translation gives CASSLPTGDALILNEQYF. Supplemented by reference TRBV5-1 and TRBJ2-7, the full variable domain reads KAGVTQTPRYLIKTRGQQVTLSCSPISGHRSVSWYQQTPGQGLQFLFEYFSETQRNKGNFPGRFSGRQFSNSRSEMNVSTLELGDSALYLCASSLPTGDALILNEQYFGPGTRLTVT.

The chain recombines TRBV7-2 with TRBJ1-2; D is unclear. Trimming removed 0 bases from V and 6 bases from J, with 11 bases in between. Germline-derived CDR1 and CDR2 are SGHTA and FQGNSA. The CDR3 contains 14 residues. As DNA, the CDR3 is TGTGCCAGCAGCTTAGCCGGGGTAACCAATGGCTACACCTTC. Its protein is CASSLAGVTNGYTF. The entire variable domain, with the rest obtained from reference TRBV7-2 and TRBJ1-2, is as follows: GAGVSQSPSNKVTEKGKDVELRCDPISGHTALYWYRQSLGQGLEFLIYFQGNSAPDKSGLPSDRFSAERTGGSVSTLTIQRTQQEDSAVYLCASSLAGVTNGYTFGSGTRLTVV.

The table lists this clonotype with a few counts. The gene calls are TRBV6-5 and TRBJ2-7, with D perhaps TRBD1 (5 bases). The tail of the sequence fits TRBJ2-5 better, so the J call may be wrong. The CDR3 has 13 amino acids. Per the germline V gene, CDR1 is MNHEY and CDR2 is SVGAGI. This chain's CDR3 is CASSYSRVETQYF. In DNA, the CDR3 is TGTGCCAGCAGTTACTCCAGGGTTGAGACCCAGTACTTC.

This clonotype came up a few times. V is TRBV3-1 and J is TRBJ1-4; D is uncertain. Germline values: CDR1 LGHDT, CDR2 YNNKEL (reference sequence). V shed 2 bases and J shed 0 bases, with 13 bases lying between them. There are 17 residues in the CDR3. This CDR3 is CASSQPPYTATNEKLFF. The CDR3 bases are TGTGCCAGCAGCCAACCACCCTACACCGCAACTAATGAAAAACTGTTTTTT.

The chain employs TRBV2 and TRBJ1-2; no clear D. CDR1 is SNHLY and CDR2 is FYNNEI in the germline V gene. V shed 4 bases and J shed 1 base, with 16 bases lying between them. The CDR3 contains 16 residues. CDR3 sequence (DNA): TGTGCCAGCAGTGCCCGGACGCCCGGATTTAACTATGGCTACACCTTC. It translates to CASSARTPGFNYGYTF.

This clonotype was counted only a few times. The gene calls are TRBV20-1 and TRBJ1-4; TRBD1 matches 7 bases. Losses at the gene ends were 2 bases for V and 7 bases for J; bases not matched to a gene: 13. This CDR3 is built from 16 residues. The germline CDR1 and CDR2 sequences are DFQATT and SNEGSKA (reference sequence). The CDR3 coding sequence is TGCAGTGCTAGAAAGACCGGGACAGCGGCCGGTGAAAAACTGTTTTTT. It specifies CSARKTGTAAGEKLFF.

The chain employs TRBV11-2 and TRBJ2-1; 10 positions agree with TRBD1. Germline assignment: CDR1 SGHAT and CDR2 FQNNGV. With V trimmed by 3 bases and J by 9 bases, 5 bases remained unmatched. The CDR3 is 14 amino acids. The DNA for the CDR3 is TGTGCCAGCAGCTTCGGGACAGGGGTGGCTGAGCAGTTCTTC. Translation: CASSFGTGVAEQFF.

This chain connects TRBV20-1 to TRBJ2-1; D gene uncertain. V was trimmed by 6 bases and J by 5 bases, leaving 17 bases between them. The CDR3 spans 14 residues. The germline gives CDR1 DFQATT, CDR2 SNEGSKA (reference sequence). The CDR3 region has the DNA TGCAGTGCCCCTCGTAATCGGCGGAACAATGAGCAGTTCTTC. It is translated as CSAPRNRRNNEQFF.

This clonotype occurred a few times. The V call is TRBV5-1, the J call TRBJ2-5; D tentatively reads TRBD1 or TRBD2 (6 bases each). This CDR3 has 14 amino acids. Trimming pared 4 bases from V and 11 bases from J, leaving 21 bases between. From germline, CDR1 is SGHRS and CDR2 YFSETQ. The CDR3 sequence is CASSLRVAEGEQYF. The CDR3 nucleotides are TGCGCCAGCAGCCTGCGGGTGGCGGAGGGGGAGCAGTACTTC.

The V call is TRBV20-1, the J call TRBJ2-5; D unclear. CDR3 size: 15 residues. Germline V CDR1 and CDR2: DFQATT, SNEGSKA (reference sequence). Trimming pared 0 bases from V and 2 bases from J, leaving 13 bases between. CDR3 in amino acids: CSARDQISWQETQYF. The CDR3 DNA sequence: TGCAGTGCTAGAGATCAGATCTCCTGGCAAGAGACCCAGTACTTC.

This clonotype was seen a handful of times. The chain recombines TRBV20-1 with TRBJ1-1, with 7 nucleotides matching TRBD1. The CDR3 runs 15 residues. V shed 0 bases and J 3 bases; nucleotides not matched to a gene: 7. CDR1 DFQATT and CDR2 SNEGSKA come from the germline V gene (reference sequence). CDR3 region: CSARDAAGGDTEAFF. The CDR3 nucleotides read TGCAGTGCTAGAGATGCCGCAGGGGGGGACACTGAAGCTTTCTTT.

This chain links TRBV24-1 with TRBJ2-2, with TRBD2 identical over 11 bases. CDR3 length: 16 amino acids. V was clipped by 5 bases and J by 3 bases; unmatched bases: 4. Germline CDR1 KGHDR, CDR2 SFDVKD. DNA of the CDR3: TGTGCCACCAGTGCCTCACTAGCGGGGGACACCGGGGAGCTGTTTTTT. Residues: CATSASLAGDTGELFF.

V gene TRBV7-8 combines with J gene TRBJ2-1; D unclear. The V gene's germline CDR1 is SGHVS and CDR2 FQNEAQ. With 0 bases removed from V and 7 bases from J, the gap between germline ends came to 10 bases. This CDR3 is built from 14 residues. CDR3 region: CASSLALAQNEQFF. DNA for the CDR3: TGTGCCAGCAGCTTAGCGTTAGCCCAGAATGAGCAGTTCTTC.

This clonotype showed up many times. The rearrangement uses TRBV20-1 and TRBJ2-3; 8 nucleotides agree with TRBD1. CDR1 and CDR2 from the germline V gene are DFQATT and SNEGSKA (reference sequence). The CDR3 runs to 12 residues. CDR3 loop: CSLRGLADTQYF. The CDR3 DNA is TGCAGCCTCAGGGGGCTGGCAGATACGCAGTATTTT.

The chain is built from TRBV10-3 and TRBJ2-7; D may be TRBD1 (5 bases). Germline V CDR1 and CDR2: ENHRY, SYGVKD. The length of the CDR3 is 13 residues. Trimming left V 8 bases short and J 1 base short, with 12 bases between. The CDR3 DNA sequence: TGTGCCATCGCGGACATTGGATCCTACGAGCAGTACTTC. Translating gives CAIADIGSYEQYF.

CDR3 protein: CASSLYREADTQYF. Written as DNA, the CDR3 is TGTGCCAGCAGCCTCTACCGAGAGGCAGATACGCAGTATTTT. The chain joins TRBV11-2 to TRBJ2-3; D ambiguous. Trimming shortened V by 5 bases and J by 4 bases, and 13 bases separated the two germline ends. This CDR3 is 14 amino acids long. CDR1 is SGHAT and CDR2 is FQNNGV in the germline V gene.

This clonotype was picked up many times. V gene TRBV7-2 combines with J gene TRBJ2-3, with D perhaps matching TRBD1 (6 bases). With 5 bases removed from V and 4 bases from J, the gap between germline ends came to 16 bases. CDR1 is SGHTA and CDR2 is FQGNSA in the germline V gene. This CDR3 contains 15 residues. CDR3 sequence: CASSRLTGRADTQYF. Here the CDR3 DNA reads TGTGCCAGCAGCCGTCTCACAGGGAGAGCAGATACGCAGTATTTT.

Concerning this clonotype itself: It may be a read error: a sequence one base away is much more abundant. The gene calls are TRBV7-2 and TRBJ2-7; D is unresolved. Looked up from germline, CDR1 is SGHTA and CDR2 is FQGNSA. The V and J ends lost 1 base and 12 bases respectively, with 16 bases between them. The CDR3 length is 13 residues. The CDR3 here is CASSLEGSHFRYF. The CDR3 DNA follows: TGTGCCAGCAGCTTAGAAGGCAGCCATTTCCGGTACTTC.

This chain connects TRBV7-9 to TRBJ1-2, with 8 bases aligning to TRBD1. The CDR3 contains 15 residues. With V trimmed by 1 base and J by 4 bases, 5 bases remained unmatched. Looked up from germline, CDR1 is SEHNR and CDR2 is FQNEAQ (reference sequence). The CDR3 spells CASSLEDRDFYGYTF. CDR3 sequence (DNA): TGTGCCAGCAGCTTAGAGGACAGGGACTTCTATGGCTACACCTTC.

This clonotype was counted a single time. Germline and junction disagree at one end, which may indicate a read error. The chain joins TRBV18 to TRBJ1-1; 8 bases fit TRBD1. Germline values: CDR1 KGHSH, CDR2 LQKENI. The CDR3 has 15 amino acids. The CDR3 spells CAGSPGTGMNTEAFF. CDR3 nucleotide sequence: TGTGCCGGCTCACCGGGGACAGGAATGAACACTGAAGCTTTCTTT.

The rearrangement uses TRBV2 and TRBJ2-7; D is unresolved. The CDR3 extends over 12 amino acids. Germline values: CDR1 SNHLY, CDR2 FYNNEI. Trimming took 7 bases from V and 6 from J, leaving 13 bases between them. CDR3 in amino acids: CASTLVRSEQYF. The DNA for the CDR3 is TGTGCCAGCACCTTGGTTCGGAGCGAGCAGTACTTC.

For this clonotype: A junction end diverges from the germline sequence, so it may reflect a read error. The V gene is TRBV4-3, the J gene TRBJ1-4; unclear D gene. In germline, CDR1 is LGHNA, CDR2 YSLEER. The CDR3 has 16 residues. The CDR3 is CAGSPLTGATNEKLFF. DNA for the CDR3: TGCGCCGGCAGCCCCTTAACGGGTGCAACTAATGAAAAACTGTTTTTT.

This clonotype was picked up a small number of times. The genes are TRBV5-1 and TRBJ1-2; no firm D call. Trimming left V 1 base short and J 7 bases short, with 11 bases between. CDR1 is SGHRS and CDR2 is YFSETQ in the germline V gene. This CDR3 comprises 13 residues. CDR3 nucleotides: TGCGCCAGCAGCTTGTCGGCAGTTGGTGGCTACACCTTC. Protein: CASSLSAVGGYTF.